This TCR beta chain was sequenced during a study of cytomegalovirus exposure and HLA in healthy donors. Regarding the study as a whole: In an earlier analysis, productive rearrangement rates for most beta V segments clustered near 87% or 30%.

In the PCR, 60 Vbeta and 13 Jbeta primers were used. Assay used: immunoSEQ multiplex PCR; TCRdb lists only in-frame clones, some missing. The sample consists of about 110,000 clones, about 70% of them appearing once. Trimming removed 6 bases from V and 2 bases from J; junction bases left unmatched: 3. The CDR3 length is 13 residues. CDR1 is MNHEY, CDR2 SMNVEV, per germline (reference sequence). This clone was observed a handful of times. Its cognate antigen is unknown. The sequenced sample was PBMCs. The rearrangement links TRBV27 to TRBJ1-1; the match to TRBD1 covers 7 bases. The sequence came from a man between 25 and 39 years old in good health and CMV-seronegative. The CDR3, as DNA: TGTGCCAGCAGGGGGGACAGAAACACTGAAGCTTTCTTT. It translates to CASRGDRNTEAFF.